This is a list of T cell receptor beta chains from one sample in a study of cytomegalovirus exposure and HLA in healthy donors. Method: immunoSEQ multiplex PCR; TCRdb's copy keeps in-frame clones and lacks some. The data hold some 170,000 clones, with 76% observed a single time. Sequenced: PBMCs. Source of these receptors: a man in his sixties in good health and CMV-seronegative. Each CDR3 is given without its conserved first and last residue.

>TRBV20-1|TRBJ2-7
SAPGVHEQY
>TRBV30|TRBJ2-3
AWMTGGHTDTQY
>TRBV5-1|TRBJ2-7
ASSFSPTGDFSYEQY
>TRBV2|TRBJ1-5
ASRLGQGTNQPQH
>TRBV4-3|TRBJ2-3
ASSQVSGGGDSTDTQY
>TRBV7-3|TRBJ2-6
ASSGGQGPGANVLT
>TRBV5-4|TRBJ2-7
ASSQGTGSSYEQY
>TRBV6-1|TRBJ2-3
ASLVTTDTQY
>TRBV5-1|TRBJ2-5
ASSSWASGSIGETQY
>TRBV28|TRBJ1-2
ASSSPGTSNYGYT
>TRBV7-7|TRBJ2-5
ASSLGLAGGQETQY
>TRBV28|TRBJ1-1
ASSLGTVYTEAF
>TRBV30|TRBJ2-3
AWSVRGQRTDTQY
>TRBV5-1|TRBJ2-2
ASSAPGTGELF
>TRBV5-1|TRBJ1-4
ASSLGQNNEKLF
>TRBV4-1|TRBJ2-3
ASSQDREEQVPDTQY
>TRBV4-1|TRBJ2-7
ASSHRRGEGGGNPYEQY
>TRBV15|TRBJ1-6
ATSRHGTDNSPLH
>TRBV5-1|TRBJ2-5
ASSLTGGVETQY
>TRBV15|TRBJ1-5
ATSREGARGQPQH
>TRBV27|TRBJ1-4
ASRGFGPTNEKLF
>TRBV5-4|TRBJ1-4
ASSSRRDRNEKLF
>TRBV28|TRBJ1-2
ASSVGQGAYYGYT
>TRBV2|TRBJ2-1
ASSSTGQGSSYNEQF
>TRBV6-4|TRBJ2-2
ASSETGGLGELF
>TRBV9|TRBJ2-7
ASSVGPGNSYEQY
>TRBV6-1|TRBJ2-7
ASREGLAYGQY
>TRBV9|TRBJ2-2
ASSVGTASNTGELF
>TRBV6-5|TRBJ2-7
ASSDSGNRVEQY
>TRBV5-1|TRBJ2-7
ASSLGQQLTAPYEQY
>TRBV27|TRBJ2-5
ASRLQGTETQY
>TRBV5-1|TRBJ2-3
ASSLGGRVGPYTDTQY
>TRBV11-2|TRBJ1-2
ASSREAIYGYT